These T cell receptor beta chains were read from a single sample in a study of blood T cell repertoires in COVID-19. TCRdb keeps only in-frame clones here, not all; method: immunoSEQ multiplex PCR. Among about 85,000 clones listed, around 88% were seen once. The sample was peripheral blood. The receptors stem from a man aged 55 to 70 with acute or convalescent COVID-19. CDR3s include the opening cysteine and the closing phenylalanine or tryptophan. Fields, in order: CDR3 DNA, CDR3 protein, V gene, D gene, J gene, clone size. The D gene is left open where the match is weak. A clone size is listed for some rows: how often the clone was seen (once, few, many), or a class if it is expanded.

cdr3_nt: TGTGCCAGCAGTGAAGACAGCCGGGGAGATACGCAGTATTTT
cdr3_aa: CASSEDSRGDTQYF
v_call: TRBV6-1
d_call: -
j_call: TRBJ2-3
clone_size: -

cdr3_nt: TGTGCCAGCAGCCAAACCGGGACAGGGAACTATGGCTACACCTTC
cdr3_aa: CASSQTGTGNYGYTF
v_call: TRBV14
d_call: TRBD1
j_call: TRBJ1-2
clone_size: -

cdr3_nt: TGTGCCAGCAGCTCGCGGTCGGTTAGCGGGGGGCGGGGTGAGCAGTTCTTC
cdr3_aa: CASSSRSVSGGRGEQFF
v_call: TRBV11-2
d_call: TRBD2
j_call: TRBJ2-1
clone_size: -

cdr3_nt: TGTGCCAGCAGCTTGGTGACCGCTAGCGGGAAAGATACGCAGTATTTT
cdr3_aa: CASSLVTASGKDTQYF
v_call: TRBV5-6
d_call: TRBD2
j_call: TRBJ2-3
clone_size: -

cdr3_nt: TGTGCCAGCAGCTTATCCAGGAACTATGGCTACACCTTC
cdr3_aa: CASSLSRNYGYTF
v_call: TRBV7-8
d_call: -
j_call: TRBJ1-2
clone_size: -

cdr3_nt: TGTGCCAGCAGTTACTTCTGGACTGGAGCCATATATTTT
cdr3_aa: CASSYFWTGAIYF
v_call: TRBV6-2/TRBV6-3
d_call: -
j_call: TRBJ1-3
clone_size: -

cdr3_nt: TGTGCCAGCAGCGCCCGAGTCAGGTTGAGAAACGCTGAGCAGTTCTTC
cdr3_aa: CASSARVRLRNAEQFF
v_call: TRBV5-8
d_call: -
j_call: TRBJ2-1
clone_size: -

cdr3_nt: TGTGCCTGGACTATAATTCAGGGTCGGGAGACTGAAGCTTTCTTT
cdr3_aa: CAWTIIQGRETEAFF
v_call: TRBV30
d_call: -
j_call: TRBJ1-1
clone_size: once

cdr3_nt: TGCGCCAGCAGCCAAGCAAGCTTCGGGTCTACTGATGGCTACACCTTC
cdr3_aa: CASSQASFGSTDGYTF
v_call: TRBV4-3
d_call: -
j_call: TRBJ1-2
clone_size: -

cdr3_nt: TGTGCCAGCAGCCCCGACCTAGCTAACTATGGCTACACCTTC
cdr3_aa: CASSPDLANYGYTF
v_call: TRBV9
d_call: -
j_call: TRBJ1-2
clone_size: -

cdr3_nt: TGTGCCATCAGTGAGACGGGAGGGGGTTCGCAGCCCCAGCATTTT
cdr3_aa: CAISETGGGSQPQHF
v_call: TRBV10-3
d_call: -
j_call: TRBJ1-5
clone_size: once

cdr3_nt: TGTGCCAGCAAGGGACAGGGTGAGACCCAGTACTTC
cdr3_aa: CASKGQGETQYF
v_call: TRBV2
d_call: TRBD1
j_call: TRBJ2-5
clone_size: -

cdr3_nt: TGTGCCAGCAGTTTGGGACACCCCTCCTACAATGAGCAGTTCTTC
cdr3_aa: CASSLGHPSYNEQFF
v_call: TRBV27
d_call: -
j_call: TRBJ2-1
clone_size: -

cdr3_nt: TGCGCCAGCAGCCCAGCCGGAGGACTAGCGGGCGGCACCGGGGAGCTGTTTTTT
cdr3_aa: CASSPAGGLAGGTGELFF
v_call: TRBV4-3
d_call: TRBD2
j_call: TRBJ2-2
clone_size: -

cdr3_nt: TGTGCCAGCTCACCATACGGGGGGGAGACCCAGTACTTC
cdr3_aa: CASSPYGGETQYF
v_call: TRBV18
d_call: TRBD2
j_call: TRBJ2-5
clone_size: -

cdr3_nt: TGTGCCAGTAGTCCCGACAGGATAAACACTGAAGCTTTCTTT
cdr3_aa: CASSPDRINTEAFF
v_call: TRBV19
d_call: -
j_call: TRBJ1-1
clone_size: -

cdr3_nt: TGTGCCAGCAGCTTGGCCGACGGAGGGTTAAGTTTTACCGGGGAGCTGTTTTTT
cdr3_aa: CASSLADGGLSFTGELFF
v_call: TRBV5-6
d_call: -
j_call: TRBJ2-2
clone_size: -

cdr3_nt: TGCGCCAGCAGCTGGAACACAGGGGACACTGAAGCTTTCTTT
cdr3_aa: CASSWNTGDTEAFF
v_call: TRBV5-1
d_call: TRBD1
j_call: TRBJ1-1
clone_size: -

cdr3_nt: TGTGCCAGCAGCTTAGGCTTACTCATGACAGGGGGCGGCAATCAGCCCCAGCATTTT
cdr3_aa: CASSLGLLMTGGGNQPQHF
v_call: TRBV7-2
d_call: TRBD1
j_call: TRBJ1-5
clone_size: -

cdr3_nt: TGTGCCACCACGGACAGTAGCACAGATACGCAGTATTTT
cdr3_aa: CATTDSSTDTQYF
v_call: TRBV6-5
d_call: -
j_call: TRBJ2-3
clone_size: few

cdr3_nt: TGCGCCAGCAGCCAAGGCGCCCGGGGGGGGTACAATGAGCAGTTCTTC
cdr3_aa: CASSQGARGGYNEQFF
v_call: TRBV4-1
d_call: TRBD2
j_call: TRBJ2-1
clone_size: once

cdr3_nt: TGTGCCAGCAGATGGGGCCAGGGGGAAAGTGAAAAACTGTTTTTT
cdr3_aa: CASRWGQGESEKLFF
v_call: TRBV6-5
d_call: TRBD1
j_call: TRBJ1-4
clone_size: -

cdr3_nt: TGCGCCAGCAGCTTGGCCCTAGCGGGGACCGGGGAGCTGTTTTTT
cdr3_aa: CASSLALAGTGELFF
v_call: TRBV5-1
d_call: TRBD2
j_call: TRBJ2-2
clone_size: few

cdr3_nt: TGTGCCAGCAGCGTAGAGGTCGGCGGGGGCTACACCTTC
cdr3_aa: CASSVEVGGGYTF
v_call: TRBV9
d_call: -
j_call: TRBJ1-2
clone_size: -

cdr3_nt: TGCAGCGTATCGGGGAACACTGAAGCTTTCTTT
cdr3_aa: CSVSGNTEAFF
v_call: TRBV29-1
d_call: -
j_call: TRBJ1-1
clone_size: -

cdr3_nt: TGTGCCAGCAGCCCCACAGGATCCACTGAAGCTTTCTTT
cdr3_aa: CASSPTGSTEAFF
v_call: TRBV28
d_call: -
j_call: TRBJ1-1
clone_size: -

cdr3_nt: TGTGCCAGCAGCCATTTAAAGGGGTCGGAGACCGGGGAGCTGTTTTTT
cdr3_aa: CASSHLKGSETGELFF
v_call: TRBV3-1/TRBV3-2
d_call: -
j_call: TRBJ2-2
clone_size: -

cdr3_nt: TGTGCCAGCAGCCTTGCGGGGCGGGGGTCCAACTCTGGGGCCAACGTCCTGACTTTC
cdr3_aa: CASSLAGRGSNSGANVLTF
v_call: TRBV5-5
d_call: TRBD2
j_call: TRBJ2-6
clone_size: -

cdr3_nt: TGTGCCAGCTCACCACGTACCACAGGGGGTGACGGCTACACCTTC
cdr3_aa: CASSPRTTGGDGYTF
v_call: TRBV18
d_call: TRBD1
j_call: TRBJ1-2
clone_size: -

cdr3_nt: TGTGCCAGCAGGGGGGACAGCCATTCCTTCTATGGCTACACCTTC
cdr3_aa: CASRGDSHSFYGYTF
v_call: TRBV2
d_call: TRBD1
j_call: TRBJ1-2
clone_size: -

cdr3_nt: TGTGCCAGTAGTACCCCCTTAGCGGGGGGGCCGGGCGGGGAGCTGTTTTTT
cdr3_aa: CASSTPLAGGPGGELFF
v_call: TRBV19
d_call: TRBD2
j_call: TRBJ2-2
clone_size: -

cdr3_nt: TGTGCCTGGAGTGTACCAGGGGCGGACACTGAAGCTTTCTTT
cdr3_aa: CAWSVPGADTEAFF
v_call: TRBV30
d_call: -
j_call: TRBJ1-1
clone_size: -

cdr3_nt: TGTGCCAGCTCACCAGCGGGTTCCTACGAGCAGTACTTC
cdr3_aa: CASSPAGSYEQYF
v_call: TRBV18
d_call: -
j_call: TRBJ2-7
clone_size: -

cdr3_nt: TGTGCCAGCAGTTACGCGAGTCAGCCCCAGCATTTT
cdr3_aa: CASSYASQPQHF
v_call: TRBV6-2/TRBV6-3
d_call: -
j_call: TRBJ1-5
clone_size: -

cdr3_nt: TGCGCCAGCAGCCGCCCCGGACTGCGGGGGGCAGGCACTGAAGCTTTCTTT
cdr3_aa: CASSRPGLRGAGTEAFF
v_call: TRBV4-1
d_call: -
j_call: TRBJ1-1
clone_size: -

cdr3_nt: TGTGCCAGCAGACGGGACATTTCTAGCACAGATACGCAGTATTTT
cdr3_aa: CASRRDISSTDTQYF
v_call: TRBV6-6
d_call: -
j_call: TRBJ2-3
clone_size: -

cdr3_nt: TGCGCCAGCAGCTTGGATAGGGACAGGGGGCGTAACGGCTACACCTTC
cdr3_aa: CASSLDRDRGRNGYTF
v_call: TRBV5-1
d_call: TRBD1
j_call: TRBJ1-2
clone_size: -

cdr3_nt: TGTGCCTGGAGTGTTACGGTTACGGGCTATGGCTACACCTTC
cdr3_aa: CAWSVTVTGYGYTF
v_call: TRBV30
d_call: -
j_call: TRBJ1-2
clone_size: -

cdr3_nt: TGTGCCAGCAGCCCAGCGGCCGTTCCGAATACGCAGTATTTT
cdr3_aa: CASSPAAVPNTQYF
v_call: TRBV5-6
d_call: -
j_call: TRBJ2-3
clone_size: -

cdr3_nt: TGTGCCAGCAGCTCACAGGGGGCGAGTGGAAACACCATATATTTT
cdr3_aa: CASSSQGASGNTIYF
v_call: TRBV7-2
d_call: TRBD1
j_call: TRBJ1-3
clone_size: -

cdr3_nt: TGTGCCAGCAGTTCCCCCCTAAGGGCAGGGGGCGGGACTGAAGCTTTCTTT
cdr3_aa: CASSSPLRAGGGTEAFF
v_call: TRBV27
d_call: TRBD1
j_call: TRBJ1-1
clone_size: -

cdr3_nt: TGTGCCATCAGTGTCGGGGGGGGCACAGATACGCAGTATTTT
cdr3_aa: CAISVGGGTDTQYF
v_call: TRBV10-3
d_call: TRBD2
j_call: TRBJ2-3
clone_size: once